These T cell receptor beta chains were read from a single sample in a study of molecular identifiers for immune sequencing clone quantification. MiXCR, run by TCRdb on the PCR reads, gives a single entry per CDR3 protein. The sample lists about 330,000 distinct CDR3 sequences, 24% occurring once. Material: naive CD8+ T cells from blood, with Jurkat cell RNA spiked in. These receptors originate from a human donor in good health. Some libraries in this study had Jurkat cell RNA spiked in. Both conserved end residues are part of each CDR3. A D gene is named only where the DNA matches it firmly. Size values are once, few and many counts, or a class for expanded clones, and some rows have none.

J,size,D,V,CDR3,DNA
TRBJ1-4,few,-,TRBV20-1,CSAKGEGVMEKLFF,TGCAGTGCTAAAGGGGAGGGGGTGATGGAAAAACTGTTTTTT
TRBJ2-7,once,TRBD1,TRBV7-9,CASSFTGTEDASAQYF,TGTGCCAGCAGCTTCACCGGGACAGAAGACGCCTCCGCGCAGTACTTC
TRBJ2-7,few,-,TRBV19,CASSFVSGHEQYF,TGTGCCAGTAGTTTTGTCAGTGGGCACGAGCAGTACTTC
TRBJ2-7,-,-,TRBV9,CASSVEQSHYEQYF,TGTGCCAGCAGCGTAGAGCAGAGCCACTACGAGCAGTACTTC
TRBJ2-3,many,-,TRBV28,CASMPRLTSTDTQYF,TGTGCCAGCATGCCCAGGTTAACTAGCACAGATACGCAGTATTTT
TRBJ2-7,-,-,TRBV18,CASSLIGSYEQYF,TGTGCCAGCTCACTAATCGGGTCCTACGAGCAGTACTTC
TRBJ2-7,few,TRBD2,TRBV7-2,CASSLSGTSREQYF,TGTGCCAGCAGCTTATCCGGGACTAGTAGGGAGCAGTACTTC
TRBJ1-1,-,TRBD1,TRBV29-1,CSVVEGADTEASF,TGCAGCGTTGTCGAGGGGGCTGACACTGAAGCTTCCTTT
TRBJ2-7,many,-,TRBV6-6,CASSYTDSFYEQYF,TGTGCCAGCAGTTACACGGACAGTTTCTACGAGCAGTACTTC
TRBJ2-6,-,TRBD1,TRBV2,CASSEFGRGRVWAGANVLTF,TGTGCCAGCAGTGAATTCGGCAGGGGGCGGGTTTGGGCTGGGGCCAACGTCCTGACTTTC
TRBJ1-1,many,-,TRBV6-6,CATTRVGADTEAFF,TGTGCCACAACCCGAGTGGGGGCGGATACTGAAGCTTTCTTT
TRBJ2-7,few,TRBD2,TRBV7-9,CASSHRTSGSYEQYF,TGTGCCAGCAGCCACAGGACTAGCGGTTCCTACGAGCAGTACTTC
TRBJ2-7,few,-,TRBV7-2,CASSPGPLIYEQYF,TGTGCCAGCAGCCCAGGACCCTTAATCTACGAGCAGTACTTC
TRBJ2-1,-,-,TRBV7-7,CASSPSLGPATYNEQFF,TGTGCTAGCAGCCCGAGCCTGGGGCCGGCGACTTACAATGAGCAGTTCTTC
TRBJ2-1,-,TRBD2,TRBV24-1,CATSDLHSGGLFDEQFF,TGTGCCACCAGTGATTTGCACTCGGGAGGGCTTTTCGATGAGCAGTTCTTC
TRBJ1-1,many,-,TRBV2,CASSVAGGVATEAFF,TGTGCCAGCAGTGTTGCAGGAGGGGTAGCGACTGAAGCTTTCTTT
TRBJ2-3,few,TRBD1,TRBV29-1,CSAMVSGQGLDTQYF,TGCAGCGCAATGGTTTCGGGACAGGGACTAGATACGCAGTATTTT
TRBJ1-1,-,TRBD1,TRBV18,CASSPSFGQAHTEAFF,TGTGCCAGCTCGCCGTCATTTGGACAGGCGCACACTGAAGCTTTCTTT
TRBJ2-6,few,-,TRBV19,CASSIVPPGIYGSGANVLTF,TGTGCCAGTAGTATAGTGCCCCCAGGGATTTACGGCTCTGGGGCCAACGTCCTGACTTTC
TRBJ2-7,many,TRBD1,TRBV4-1,CASSQGPGTGDGEQYF,TGCGCCAGCAGCCAAGGCCCCGGGACAGGGGATGGTGAGCAGTACTTC
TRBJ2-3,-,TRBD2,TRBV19,CATRRLATSTDTQYF,TGTGCCACCAGGAGACTAGCAACGAGCACAGATACGCAGTATTTT
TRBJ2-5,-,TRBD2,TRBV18,CASSPSEAGGPRYQETQYF,TGTGCCAGCTCACCATCAGAAGCGGGAGGGCCCCGGTACCAAGAGACCCAGTACTTC
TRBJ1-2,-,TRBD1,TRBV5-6,CASISGTDYGYTF,TGTGCCAGTATCTCCGGGACAGACTATGGCTACACCTTC
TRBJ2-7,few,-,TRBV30,CAWSVRGAQYEQYF,TGTGCCTGGAGTGTTCGGGGGGCGCAATACGAGCAGTACTTC
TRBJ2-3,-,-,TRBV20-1,CSAHVLGLNQPQYF,TGCAGTGCCCACGTCCTCGGCCTCAATCAGCCCCAGTATTTT
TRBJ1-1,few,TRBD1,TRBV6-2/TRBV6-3,CASSYLRQGGTEAFF,TGTGCCAGCAGTTACCTCCGACAGGGCGGAACTGAAGCTTTCTTT
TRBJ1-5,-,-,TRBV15,CATSRGQGFGNQPQHF,TGTGCCACCAGCAGAGGTCAGGGTTTTGGCAATCAGCCCCAGCATTTT
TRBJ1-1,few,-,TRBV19,CASSIDTLQGNTEAFF,TGTGCCAGTAGTATAGACACCCTCCAGGGAAACACTGAAGCTTTCTTT
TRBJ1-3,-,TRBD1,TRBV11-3,CASSSGAGGVDSGNTIYF,TGTGCCAGCAGCTCCGGGGCAGGGGGCGTAGACTCTGGAAACACCATATATTTT
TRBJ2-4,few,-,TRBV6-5,CASRPTTGLLAKNIQYF,TGTGCCAGCAGACCGACGACAGGTTTACTAGCCAAAAACATTCAGTACTTC
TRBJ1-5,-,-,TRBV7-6,CASSLVIDDQPQHF,TGTGCCAGCAGCTTAGTTATAGACGATCAGCCCCAGCATTTT
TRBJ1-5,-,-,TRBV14,CASSPGPVGNQPQHF,TGTGCCAGCAGCCCTGGGCCTGTTGGCAATCAGCCCCAGCATTTT
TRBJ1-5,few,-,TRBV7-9,CASSPPGIYWPQHF,TGTGCCAGCAGCCCCCCAGGGATCTACTGGCCCCAGCATTTT
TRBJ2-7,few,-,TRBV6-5,CASSYSRAYEQYF,TGTGCCAGCAGTTACTCGAGAGCCTACGAGCAGTACTTC
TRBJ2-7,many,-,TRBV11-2,CASSLDVAYEQYF,TGTGCCAGCAGCTTAGATGTTGCCTACGAGCAGTACTTC
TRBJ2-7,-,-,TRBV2,CASSEGSYEQYF,TGTGCCAGCAGTGAAGGATCCTACGAGCAGTACTTC
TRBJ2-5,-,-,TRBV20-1,CSADGLTSQETQYF,TGCAGTGCTGACGGTTTGACTAGTCAAGAGACCCAGTACTTC
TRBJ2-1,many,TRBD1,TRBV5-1,CASSWTGGNEQFF,TGCGCCAGCAGCTGGACAGGGGGTAATGAGCAGTTCTTC
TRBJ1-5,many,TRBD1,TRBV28,CASSVTGVYSNQPQHF,TGTGCCAGCAGTGTAACAGGGGTCTATAGCAATCAGCCCCAGCATTTT
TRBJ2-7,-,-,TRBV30,CAWSVIGYYEQYF,TGTGCCTGGAGTGTAATTGGGTACTACGAGCAGTACTTC
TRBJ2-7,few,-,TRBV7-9,CASSLAHRTYEQYF,TGTGCCAGCAGCTTAGCGCACAGAACCTACGAGCAGTACTTC
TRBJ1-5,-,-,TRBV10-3,CAISGPGTQFQHF,TGTGCCATCAGTGGTCCCGGGACCCAATTCCAGCATTTT
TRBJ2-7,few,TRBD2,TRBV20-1,CSAREPYLAGGRSYEQYF,TGCAGTGCTAGAGAGCCTTATCTAGCGGGAGGACGCTCCTACGAGCAGTACTTC
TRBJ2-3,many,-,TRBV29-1,CSVEWGFSTDTQYF,TGCAGCGTTGAATGGGGCTTCAGCACAGATACGCAGTATTTT
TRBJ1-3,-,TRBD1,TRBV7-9,CASSPLLGDSRSGNTIYF,TGTGCCAGCAGCCCTCTCCTTGGGGACAGCCGCTCTGGAAACACCATATATTTT